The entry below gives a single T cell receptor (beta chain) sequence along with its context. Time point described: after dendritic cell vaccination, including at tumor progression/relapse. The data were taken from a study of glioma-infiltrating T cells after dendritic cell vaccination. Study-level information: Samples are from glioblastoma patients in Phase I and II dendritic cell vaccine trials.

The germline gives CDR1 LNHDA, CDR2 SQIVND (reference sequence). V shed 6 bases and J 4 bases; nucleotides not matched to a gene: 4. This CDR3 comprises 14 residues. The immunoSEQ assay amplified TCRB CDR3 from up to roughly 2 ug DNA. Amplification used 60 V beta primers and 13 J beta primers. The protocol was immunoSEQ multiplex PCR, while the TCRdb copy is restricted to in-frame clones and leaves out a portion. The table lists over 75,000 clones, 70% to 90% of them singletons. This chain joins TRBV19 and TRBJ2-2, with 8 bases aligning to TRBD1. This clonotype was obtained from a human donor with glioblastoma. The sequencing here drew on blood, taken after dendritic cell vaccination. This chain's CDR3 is CASRSTGVTGELFF. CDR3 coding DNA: TGTGCCAGTAGGTCGACAGGGGTCACCGGGGAGCTGTTTTTT.